A selection of T cell receptor beta chains follows, all from one sample in a study of T-cell reconstitution after alpha-beta-depleted transplantation in children. TCRdb re-called the PCR reads with MiXCR, one entry per CDR3 protein. The table records 500,000 to 600,000 distinct CDR3 sequences, 32% of them present only once. This specimen was PBMCs from the stem cell graft donor, taken from the stem cell graft. These receptors all stem from a human donor who donated a stem cell graft to a child with aplastic anemia. CDR3s include the opening cysteine and the closing phenylalanine or tryptophan. D genes are given only for firm matches. Clone size is stated in some rows and not others, as once, few, many or a class when expanded.

v_gene,d_gene,j_gene,abundance,CDR3aa,CDR3nt
TRBV29-1,.,TRBJ2-3,.,CSVGDQSTDTQYF,TGCAGCGTTGGGGACCAGTCCACAGATACGCAGTATTTT
TRBV7-7,.,TRBJ2-2,many,CASSLGQRGAGELFF,TGTGCCAGCAGCCTAGGACAGAGGGGAGCCGGGGAGCTGTTTTTT
TRBV12-3/TRBV12-4,.,TRBJ2-1,.,CASSVAVAYNEQFF,TGTGCCAGCTCCGTAGCGGTTGCCTACAATGAGCAGTTCTTC
TRBV20-1,.,TRBJ2-2,few,CSARMYTGELFF,TGCAGTGCGAGAATGTACACCGGGGAGCTGTTTTTT
TRBV13,TRBD2,TRBJ2-1,few,CASSVGLAGGPGTYNEQFF,TGTGCCAGCAGCGTGGGACTAGCGGGAGGGCCGGGGACCTACAATGAGCAGTTCTTC
TRBV2,TRBD2,TRBJ2-4,.,CTSSPYSGLGPLAKNIQYF,TGTACCAGCAGTCCCTATAGCGGGCTCGGCCCTCTAGCCAAAAACATTCAGTACTTC
TRBV24-1,.,TRBJ2-1,.,CATSERRAGDEQFF,TGTGCCACCAGTGAGCGGAGAGCTGGGGATGAGCAGTTCTTC
TRBV29-1,.,TRBJ1-2,.,CSARQTKDYGYTF,TGCAGCGCCCGACAGACGAAAGACTATGGCTACACCTTC
TRBV7-7,TRBD2,TRBJ2-1,.,CASRASGTGEQFF,TGTGCCAGCCGGGCTAGCGGGACGGGTGAGCAGTTCTTC
TRBV27,.,TRBJ2-2,few,CASSLTGANTGELFF,TGTGCCAGCAGTTTAACGGGGGCGAACACCGGGGAGCTGTTTTTT
TRBV7-9,.,TRBJ2-4,.,CASSYSGTPQNIQYF,TGTGCCAGCAGTTATTCCGGGACTCCCCAAAACATTCAGTACTTC
TRBV4-3,.,TRBJ1-3,.,CASSQVFGGATGNTIYF,TGCGCCAGCAGCCAAGTTTTCGGGGGCGCGACTGGAAACACCATATATTTT
TRBV30,.,TRBJ1-5,.,CAWSVYGEVNQPQHF,TGTGCCTGGAGTGTTTATGGGGAGGTCAATCAGCCCCAGCATTTT
TRBV25-1,TRBD1,TRBJ1-1,.,CASSLSGQGGTEAFF,TGTGCCAGCAGTCTATCCGGACAGGGTGGCACTGAAGCTTTCTTT
TRBV12-3/TRBV12-4,TRBD1,TRBJ1-2,.,CASSSIGTGAGYTF,TGTGCCAGCAGTTCCATTGGGACAGGGGCTGGCTACACCTTC
TRBV19,.,TRBJ2-1,.,CASKLRTEQFF,TGTGCCAGTAAACTCCGGACTGAGCAGTTCTTC
TRBV5-1,.,TRBJ1-4,.,CASSPDEGKLFF,TGCGCCAGCAGCCCAGATGAGGGAAAACTGTTTTTT
TRBV7-2,.,TRBJ1-1,once,CASSLINTEAFF,TGTGCCAGCAGCCTGATAAACACTGAAGCTTTCTTT
TRBV29-1,TRBD2,TRBJ2-3,once,CSGTSGRTDTQYF,TGCAGCGGGACTAGCGGGAGAACTGATACGCAGTATTTT
TRBV6-5,TRBD2,TRBJ2-6,.,CASSLLAGGRSGANVLTF,TGTGCCAGCAGTTTACTAGCGGGAGGTCGCTCTGGGGCCAACGTCCTGACTTTC
TRBV19,.,TRBJ1-5,few,CASSITWGRNNQPQHF,TGTGCCAGTAGTATAACTTGGGGGCGAAACAATCAGCCCCAGCATTTT
TRBV7-2,TRBD2,TRBJ2-3,.,CASSLVDTGRVLDTQYF,TGTGCCAGCAGCTTAGTTGATACCGGGAGGGTTCTGGATACGCAGTATTTT
TRBV29-1,.,TRBJ2-1,.,CSVDEGFPFNEQFF,TGCAGCGTTGACGAGGGTTTCCCCTTCAATGAGCAGTTCTTC
TRBV11-2,TRBD2,TRBJ2-1,.,CASSLEGSGREQFF,TGTGCCAGCAGCTTAGAGGGTTCCGGGAGGGAGCAGTTCTTC
TRBV5-4,TRBD2,TRBJ2-7,few,CASASGRDLYEQYF,TGTGCCAGCGCTAGCGGGAGGGACCTCTACGAGCAGTACTTC
TRBV18,TRBD1,TRBJ1-1,.,CATNAQGDVTEAFF,TGTGCTACTAACGCCCAGGGGGATGTCACTGAAGCTTTCTTT